The rows below give T cell receptor beta chains drawn from one sample of a study of human T cells and chemical hapten exposure. TCRdb re-called the RACE reads with MiXCR, one entry per CDR3 protein. The sample yields some 340,000 distinct CDR3 sequences, 6% to 8.5% seen once. The input for sequencing was whole blood, taken in connection with sensitization to the hapten diphenylcyclopropenone (DPC). The receptors were sampled from a woman between 18 and 30 years old with alopecia areata. Some clones in this sample may be carry-over from other donors' samples. CDR3s include the opening cysteine and the closing phenylalanine or tryptophan. The order of the fields is V gene, J gene, clone size, D gene, CDR3 DNA, CDR3 protein. A D gene is named only where the DNA matches it firmly. Clone sizes are given selectively: once, few, many, or a class where the clone is expanded.

TRBV6-5	TRBJ2-3	many	-	TGTGCCAGCAGTTACTCGAGAGGTGTCGTGGGGAATCCAGATACGCAGTATTTT	CASSYSRGVVGNPDTQYF
TRBV6-2/TRBV6-3	TRBJ2-7	few	-	TGTGCCAGCAGCCCATACACCCTGGGGGATCGGTCCTACGAGCAGTACTTC	CASSPYTLGDRSYEQYF
TRBV13	TRBJ1-1	few	TRBD1	TGTGCCAGCAGCCCAGGACAGGCGGGGACTGAAGCTTTCTTT	CASSPGQAGTEAFF
TRBV20-1	TRBJ2-3	few	TRBD2	TGCAGTGCTCCAGAAGCGGGGACTAGCACAGATACGCAGTATTTT	CSAPEAGTSTDTQYF
TRBV29-1	TRBJ2-7	-	TRBD2	TGCAGCGTTGGGGGACTAACCCTCTACGAGCAGTACTTC	CSVGGLTLYEQYF
TRBV4-2	TRBJ2-1	few	TRBD2	TGTGCCAGCAGCCGGAGCGGGGGGGCCGTTGAGCAGTTCTTC	CASSRSGGAVEQFF
TRBV2	TRBJ2-7	many	TRBD1	TGTGCCAGTTTCGGACAGGGGTACGAGCAGTACTTC	CASFGQGYEQYF
TRBV6-5	TRBJ1-5	few	-	TGTGCCAGCAGTTGGAGATGGGGGGCTAGTCAGCCCCAGCATTTT	CASSWRWGASQPQHF
TRBV27	TRBJ2-1	-	-	TGTGCCAGCAGTCACTCGCAAGTTGGAAATGAGCAGTTCTTC	CASSHSQVGNEQFF
TRBV6-6	TRBJ2-1	-	TRBD2	TGTGCCAGCAGTTTGAGGAGCGGGGGGGCCTTCAATGAGCAGTTCTTC	CASSLRSGGAFNEQFF
TRBV6-2/TRBV6-3	TRBJ1-2	-	-	TGTGCCAGCAGTCGGACCCCCGAGTATGGCTACACCTTC	CASSRTPEYGYTF
TRBV6-1	TRBJ2-1	few	-	TGTGCCAGCAGTCCCTATCCCGAAAACAATGAGCAGTTCTTC	CASSPYPENNEQFF
TRBV7-9	TRBJ1-1	-	TRBD1	TGTGCCAGCAGCTTCCCCCAGGGACAGTTTGAAGCTTTCTTT	CASSFPQGQFEAFF
TRBV4-3	TRBJ2-3	-	-	TGCGCCAGCAGCCAAGAAGTTCACAGTAGGGGGGCGACCTCTAGCACAGATACGCAGTATTTT	CASSQEVHSRGATSSTDTQYF
TRBV28	TRBJ1-4	many	-	TGTGCCAGCAGTCCCGGAGGGGCGCCGGAAAAACTGTTTTTT	CASSPGGAPEKLFF
TRBV4-1	TRBJ1-1	-	-	TGCGCCAGCAGCCAAGATTACATTAGGGGGGCGCGGGGGCGGACTGAAGCTTTCTTT	CASSQDYIRGARGRTEAFF